The 7 T cell receptor beta chains presented below share a single source sample, sequenced in a study of blood T cell repertoires in COVID-19. Assay used: immunoSEQ multiplex PCR; TCRdb lists only in-frame clones, some missing. The repertoire holds 30,000 or so clones, with roughly nine tenths as singletons. Sequenced: peripheral blood. The receptors were gathered from a human donor with active COVID-19. The donor label of this sample is uncertain.

This chain connects TRBV11-2 to TRBJ2-3, with TRBD2 matching 9 bases. V was clipped by 5 bases and J by 4 bases; unmatched bases: 4. This CDR3 contains 14 residues. The germline V gene encodes CDR1 SGHAT and CDR2 FQNNGV. The CDR3 nucleotides read TGTGCCAGCAGCCCGGCGGGGGGGCCAGATACGCAGTATTTT. Its protein product is CASSPAGGPDTQYF.

This clone was recorded a few times. The chain has TRBV6-1 and TRBJ1-5; no clear D gene. Per the germline V gene, CDR1 is MNHNS and CDR2 is SASEGT. CDR3 length: 14 amino acids. V lost 2 bases and J lost 2, with 7 bases in between. The CDR3 is CASSETQGNQPQHF. CDR3 DNA sequence: TGTGCCAGCAGTGAAACCCAGGGCAATCAGCCCCAGCATTTT.

This clone was counted once. The chain joins TRBV28 to TRBJ1-1; 9 nucleotides align to TRBD1. Trimming took 11 bases from V and 0 from J; bases not matched to a gene: 13. There are 16 residues in the CDR3. Germline V gene sequence: CDR1 MDHEN, CDR2 SYDVKM. The CDR3: CACKWGTGFMNTEAFF. The CDR3 DNA follows: TGTGCCTGCAAGTGGGGGACAGGGTTTATGAACACTGAAGCTTTCTTT.

V usage is TRBV2 and J usage is TRBJ2-7, with a possible D match to TRBD1 (6 bases). This CDR3 has 12 residues. CDR1 SNHLY and CDR2 FYNNEI come from the germline V gene. V was pared by 7 bases and J by 2 bases, with 9 bases between. The CDR3 here is CASTDRAYEQYF. CDR3 coding DNA: TGTGCCAGCACGGACAGAGCCTACGAGCAGTACTTC.

The rearrangement links TRBV6-5 to TRBJ2-7; 10 bases match TRBD1. This CDR3 is 15 amino acids long. The germline V gene encodes CDR1 MNHEY and CDR2 SVGAGI. Unmatched junction bases numbered 8, after V lost 6 bases and J lost 3 bases. The CDR3 loop reads CASSAGTGVVYEQYF. In nucleotides, the CDR3 is TGTGCCAGCAGCGCCGGGACAGGGGTCGTCTACGAGCAGTACTTC.

The rearrangement joins TRBV19 to TRBJ2-7; 13 bases align to TRBD2. V shed 4 bases, J shed 2 bases, and the junction held 5 bases outside the gene matches. This CDR3 has 16 amino acids. The germline CDR1 and CDR2 sequences are LNHDA and SQIVND (reference sequence). The CDR3 nucleotides read TGTGCCAGTAGTACGCGGACTAGCGGGAGAGCCTACGAGCAGTACTTC. Translated: CASSTRTSGRAYEQYF.

The genes are TRBV7-9 and TRBJ1-5, with 7 bases lining up with TRBD1. V was clipped by 1 base and J by 5 bases; unmatched bases: 2. The CDR3 is 14 residues long. The germline V gene has CDR1 SEHNR and CDR2 FQNEAQ (reference sequence). CDR3 sequence reads: CASSLDRGDQPQHF. Here the CDR3 DNA reads TGTGCCAGCAGCTTAGACAGGGGAGATCAGCCCCAGCATTTT.